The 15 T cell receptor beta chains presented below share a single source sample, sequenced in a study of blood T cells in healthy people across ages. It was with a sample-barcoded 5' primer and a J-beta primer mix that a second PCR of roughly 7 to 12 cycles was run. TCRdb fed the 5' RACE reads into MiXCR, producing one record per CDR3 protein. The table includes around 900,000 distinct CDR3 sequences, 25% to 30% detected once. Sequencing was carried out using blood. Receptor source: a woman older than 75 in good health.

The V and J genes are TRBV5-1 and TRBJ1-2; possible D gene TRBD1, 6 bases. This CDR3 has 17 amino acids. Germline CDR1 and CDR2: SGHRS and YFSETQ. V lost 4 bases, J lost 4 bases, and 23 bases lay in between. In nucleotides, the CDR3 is TGCGCCAGCAGCCGGGGGGCCTTAGAGGGGGAGACCTATGGCTACACCTTC. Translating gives CASSRGALEGETYGYTF.

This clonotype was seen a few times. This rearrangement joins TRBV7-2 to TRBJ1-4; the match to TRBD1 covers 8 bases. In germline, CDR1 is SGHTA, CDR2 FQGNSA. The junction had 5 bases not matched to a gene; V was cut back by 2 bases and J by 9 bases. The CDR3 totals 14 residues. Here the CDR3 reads CASSLNRQGKKLFF. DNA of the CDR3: TGTGCCAGCAGCTTAAATCGACAGGGGAAAAAACTGTTTTTT.

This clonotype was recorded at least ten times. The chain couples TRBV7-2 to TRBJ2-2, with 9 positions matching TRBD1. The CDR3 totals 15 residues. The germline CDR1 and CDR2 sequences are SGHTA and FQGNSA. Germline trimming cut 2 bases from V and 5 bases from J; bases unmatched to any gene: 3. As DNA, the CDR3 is TGTGCCAGCAGCTTAAGCGGACAGGGGACCGGGGAGCTGTTTTTT. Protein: CASSLSGQGTGELFF.

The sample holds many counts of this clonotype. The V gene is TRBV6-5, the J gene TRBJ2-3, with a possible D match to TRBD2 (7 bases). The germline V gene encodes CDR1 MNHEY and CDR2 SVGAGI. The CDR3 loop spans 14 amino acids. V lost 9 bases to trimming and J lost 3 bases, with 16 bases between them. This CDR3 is CASIPGGATDTQYF. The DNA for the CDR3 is TGTGCCAGTATACCTGGGGGGGCAACAGATACGCAGTATTTT.

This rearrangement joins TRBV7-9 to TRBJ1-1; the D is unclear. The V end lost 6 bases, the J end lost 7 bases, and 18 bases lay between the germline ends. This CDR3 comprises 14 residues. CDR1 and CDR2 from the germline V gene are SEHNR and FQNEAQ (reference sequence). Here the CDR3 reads CASRIQGRQNEAFF. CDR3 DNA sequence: TGTGCCAGCAGGATCCAAGGGCGGCAAAATGAAGCTTTCTTT.

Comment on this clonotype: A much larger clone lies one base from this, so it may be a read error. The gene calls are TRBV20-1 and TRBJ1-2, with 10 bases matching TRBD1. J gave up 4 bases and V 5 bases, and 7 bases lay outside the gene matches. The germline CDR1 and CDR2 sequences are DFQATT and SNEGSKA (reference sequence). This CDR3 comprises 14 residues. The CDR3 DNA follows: TGCAGTGCTCGGACAGGGGGAGAAACCTATGGCTACACCTTC. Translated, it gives CSARTGGETYGYTF.

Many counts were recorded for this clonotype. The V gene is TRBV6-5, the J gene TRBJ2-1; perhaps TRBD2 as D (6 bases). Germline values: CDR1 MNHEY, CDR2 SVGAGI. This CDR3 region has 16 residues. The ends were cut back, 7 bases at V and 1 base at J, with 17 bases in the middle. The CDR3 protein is CASIRTTAGSYNEQFF. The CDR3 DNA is TGTGCCAGCATCCGGACTACCGCAGGATCCTACAATGAGCAGTTCTTC.

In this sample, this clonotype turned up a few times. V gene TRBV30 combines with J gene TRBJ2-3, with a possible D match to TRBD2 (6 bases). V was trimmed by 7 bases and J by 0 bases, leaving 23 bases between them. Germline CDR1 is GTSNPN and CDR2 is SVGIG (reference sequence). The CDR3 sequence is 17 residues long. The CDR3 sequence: CAYQGDSFPSSTDTQYF. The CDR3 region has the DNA TGTGCCTACCAAGGGGACTCCTTTCCCTCTAGCACAGATACGCAGTATTTT.

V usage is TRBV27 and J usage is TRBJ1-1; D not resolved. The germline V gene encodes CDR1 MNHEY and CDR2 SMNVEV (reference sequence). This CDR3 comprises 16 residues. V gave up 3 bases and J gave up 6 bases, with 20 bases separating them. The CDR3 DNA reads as TGTGCCAGCAGTTTTTTGACGGCACGAAAGATCCCTGAAGCTTTCTTT. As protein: CASSFLTARKIPEAFF.

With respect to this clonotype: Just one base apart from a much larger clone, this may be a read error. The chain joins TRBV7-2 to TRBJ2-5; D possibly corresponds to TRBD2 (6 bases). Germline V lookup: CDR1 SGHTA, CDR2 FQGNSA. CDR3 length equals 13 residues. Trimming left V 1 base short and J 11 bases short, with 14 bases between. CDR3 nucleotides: TGTGCCAGCAGCTTAGTGGCGGGGTACGGGCAGTACTTC. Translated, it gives CASSLVAGYGQYF.

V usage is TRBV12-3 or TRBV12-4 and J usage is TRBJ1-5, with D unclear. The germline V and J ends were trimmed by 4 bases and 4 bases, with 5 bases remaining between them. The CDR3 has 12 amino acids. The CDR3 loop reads CASSWENQPQHF. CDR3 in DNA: TGTGCCAGCAGTTGGGAGAATCAGCCCCAGCATTTT.

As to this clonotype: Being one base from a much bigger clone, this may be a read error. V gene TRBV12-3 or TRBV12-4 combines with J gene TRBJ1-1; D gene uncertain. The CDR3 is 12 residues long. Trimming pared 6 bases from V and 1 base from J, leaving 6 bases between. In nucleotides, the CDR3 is TGTGCCAGCAGGTACGGGAACACTGAAGCTTTCTTT. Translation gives CASRYGNTEAFF.

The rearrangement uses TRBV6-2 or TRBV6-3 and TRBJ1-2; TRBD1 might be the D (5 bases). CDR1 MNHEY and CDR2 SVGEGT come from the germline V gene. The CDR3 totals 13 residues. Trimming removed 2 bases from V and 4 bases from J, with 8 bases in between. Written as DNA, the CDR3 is TGTGCCAGCAGTTACCAGGGTCGCTATGGCTACACCTTC. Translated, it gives CASSYQGRYGYTF.

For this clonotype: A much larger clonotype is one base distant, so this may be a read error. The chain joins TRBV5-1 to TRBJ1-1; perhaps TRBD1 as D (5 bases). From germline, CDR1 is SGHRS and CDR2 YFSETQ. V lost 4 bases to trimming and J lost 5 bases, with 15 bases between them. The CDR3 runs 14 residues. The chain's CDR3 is CASSQGADQTEAFF. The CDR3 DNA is TGCGCCAGCAGCCAAGGGGCAGACCAAACTGAAGCTTTCTTT.

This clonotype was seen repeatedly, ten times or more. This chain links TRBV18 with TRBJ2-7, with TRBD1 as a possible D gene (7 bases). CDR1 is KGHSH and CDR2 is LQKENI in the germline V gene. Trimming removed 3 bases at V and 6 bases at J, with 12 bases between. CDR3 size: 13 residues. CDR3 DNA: TGTGCCAGCTCACCTGACAGGGAGGCCGAGCAGTACTTC. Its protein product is CASSPDREAEQYF.